Here is one TCR beta chain with its context. Researchers ran the PCR with 60 Vbeta and 13 Jbeta primers. The data were produced by immunoSEQ multiplex PCR, yet TCRdb's version contains in-frame clones alone and is incomplete. Of about 130,000 clones in the sample, nearly 85% were seen once. The germline V gene has CDR1 SGHRS and CDR2 YFSETQ. CDR3 length equals 14 residues. Germline trimming cut 4 bases from V and 2 bases from J; bases unmatched to any gene: 5. This sample was included in a study of cytomegalovirus exposure and HLA in healthy donors. The sequenced sample consisted of PBMCs. V usage is TRBV5-1 and J usage is TRBJ1-2; 7 nucleotides line up with TRBD1. The receptor was derived from a boy between 10 and 17 years old in good health and CMV-seronegative. Written as DNA, the CDR3 is TGCGCCAGCAGCCCCCGGACAGGCAACTATGGCTACACCTTC. It codes for CASSPRTGNYGYTF.